This is a list of T cell receptor beta chains from one sample in a study of T cells in tuberculosis. Here immunoSEQ multiplex PCR was the method, and the copy in TCRdb shows in-frame clones only, minus some. Found here are under 40,000 clones, roughly 88% of them singletons; the top ten hold 4.5% to 6.5%. Source: PBMCs, taken at tuberculosis diagnosis. These receptors were obtained from an adult with tuberculosis. Both conserved end residues are part of each CDR3. D genes are given only for firm matches. Only part of the rows carry a size: once, few, many, or a class if the clone is expanded.

J,D,size,V,DNA,CDR3
TRBJ1-1,TRBD1,.,TRBV5-1,TGCGCCAGCAGCAAAGGGACAGGGGGGACTGAAGCTTTCTTT,CASSKGTGGTEAFF
TRBJ1-6,.,.,TRBV11-2,TGTGCCAGCAGCTTAGGTCCGTCAGATTCACCCCTCCACTTT,CASSLGPSDSPLHF
TRBJ2-5,.,.,TRBV7-2,TGTGCCAGCAGCACTCAGGTGGCGGAGACCCAGTACTTC,CASSTQVAETQYF
TRBJ1-1,.,.,TRBV27,TGTGCCAGCAGGGCGACAGGTGAAGCTTTCTTT,CASRATGEAFF
TRBJ2-1,TRBD2,.,TRBV28,TGTGCCAGCAGTTTGTCCCCAGCGGGAGTTGGTGAGCAGTTCTTC,CASSLSPAGVGEQFF
TRBJ2-7,.,.,TRBV6-1,TGTGCCAGCAGTGGGGACTTAGCGAGGGAGCAGTACTTC,CASSGDLAREQYF
TRBJ2-5,TRBD2,.,TRBV7-7,TGTGCCAGCAGCTTAGAGGGACTAGCGGGAGAGACCCAGTACTTC,CASSLEGLAGETQYF
TRBJ2-3,TRBD2,.,TRBV10-1,TGCGCCAGCAGTCTAGCGGGAGGTGGAGATACGCAGTATTTT,CASSLAGGGDTQYF
TRBJ2-4,TRBD2,.,TRBV15,TGTGCCACCAGCAGAGTAGCTAGCGGGGGGGCATTACAGTACTTC,CATSRVASGGALQYF
TRBJ1-2,TRBD1,.,TRBV19,TGTGCCAGTAGTATGAACAGGGGCCTCTATGGCTACACCTTC,CASSMNRGLYGYTF
TRBJ2-1,.,.,TRBV6-1,TGTGCCAGCAGGAGTGTCAGGGGCGCGTACAATGAGCAGTTCTTC,CASRSVRGAYNEQFF
TRBJ1-1,.,.,TRBV29-1,TGCAGCGTTGAAGATCTTCGGGGGACTGAAGCTTTCTTT,CSVEDLRGTEAFF
TRBJ1-1,.,.,TRBV7-6,TGTGCCAGCAGCCCCCAGGCGTACACTGAAGCTTTCTTT,CASSPQAYTEAFF
TRBJ2-5,TRBD1,.,TRBV6-6,TGTGCCAGCAGTTACTCCAGGACAGGGTTCCAAGAGACCCAGTACTTC,CASSYSRTGFQETQYF
TRBJ1-4,.,.,TRBV27,TGTGCCAGCAGTGCCGGTTATACGGGTCAAAAACTGTTTTTT,CASSAGYTGQKLFF
TRBJ1-2,TRBD1,.,TRBV30,TGTGCCTGGAGCCTGACAGGGAACTATGGCTACACCTTC,CAWSLTGNYGYTF
TRBJ2-7,.,.,TRBV19,TGTGCCAGTAGTATCGTCCCAGGGGACTCCTACGAGCAGTACTTC,CASSIVPGDSYEQYF
TRBJ2-1,TRBD1,.,TRBV6-6,TGTGCCAGCAGTTACCGGGACAGGGGGCGCGGTGAGCAGTTCTTC,CASSYRDRGRGEQFF
TRBJ1-2,.,.,TRBV10-1,TGCGCCAGCAGTGAACGAGGGACACTCAGGGGCTACACCTTC,CASSERGTLRGYTF
TRBJ2-5,TRBD2,.,TRBV6-6,TGTGCCAGCAGACCCACGACTAGCGGGAGAGAGACCCAGTACTTC,CASRPTTSGRETQYF
TRBJ2-5,.,.,TRBV1,TGCACCAGCAGCAGAAAGGAGGGGTGGGAGACCCAGTACTTC,CTSSRKEGWETQYF
TRBJ2-1,TRBD2,once,TRBV27,TGTGCCAGCACTCCCCTTACTAGCGGGGGGGCCTATGAGCAGTTCTTC,CASTPLTSGGAYEQFF
TRBJ1-1,TRBD1,.,TRBV18,TGTGCCAGCTCCAGGGACAGACTGAACACTGAAGCTTTCTTT,CASSRDRLNTEAFF
TRBJ2-3,.,.,TRBV29-1,TGCAGCGTTGAAGATCGTGGGAGGGGGGTTACTAATACGCAGTATTTT,CSVEDRGRGVTNTQYF
TRBJ2-3,.,.,TRBV30,TGTGCCTGGAGTCCCCCCGGAGGGGATACGCAGTATTTT,CAWSPPGGDTQYF
TRBJ2-5,TRBD2,.,TRBV4-1,TGCGCCAGCAGCCAGGGCGGACTAGCGGTTTACCAAGAGACCCAGTACTTC,CASSQGGLAVYQETQYF
TRBJ2-3,TRBD1,.,TRBV18,TGTGCCAGCTCACTCGGGACAGGGGGCCTAGATACGCAGTATTTT,CASSLGTGGLDTQYF
TRBJ1-1,.,.,TRBV1,TGCACCAGCAGCCAAGATCGAACAGGCCCTAACACTGAAGCTTTCTTT,CTSSQDRTGPNTEAFF
TRBJ2-7,TRBD2,.,TRBV5-5,TGTGCCAGCAGCTTGGGGACTAGCGGGCGCTTCTACGAGCAGTACTTC,CASSLGTSGRFYEQYF
TRBJ2-1,.,.,TRBV19,TGTGCCAGTAGTATCCGAGGGCCCTATGAGCAGTTCTTC,CASSIRGPYEQFF
TRBJ2-1,TRBD2,.,TRBV11-3,TGTGCCAGCAGCTCGGGACTAGCGGGGGACCGTCAGTTCTTC,CASSSGLAGDRQFF
TRBJ2-3,TRBD2,.,TRBV4-2,TGTGCCAGCAGCCAAGAATGGAGGCGGGGGGTAGATACGCAGTATTTT,CASSQEWRRGVDTQYF
TRBJ1-3,.,.,TRBV9,TGTGCCAGCAGCCCAGGGGTAAGAAACACCATATATTTT,CASSPGVRNTIYF
TRBJ1-4,TRBD1,.,TRBV27,TGTGCCAGCAGTCCGCGCCCTAGGGGGGACAGACATGAAAAACTGTTTTTT,CASSPRPRGDRHEKLFF
TRBJ2-5,TRBD2,.,TRBV5-1,TGCGCCAGCAGCCCGACCCCTCTACTAGCGGGGGGGAAAGAGACCCAGTACTTC,CASSPTPLLAGGKETQYF
TRBJ2-1,TRBD1,.,TRBV19,TGTGCCAGTAGTATTTACAGGGGACCCTACAATGAGCAGTTCTTC,CASSIYRGPYNEQFF
TRBJ2-1,.,.,TRBV5-1,TGCGCCAGCAGCTTGGCTTTGCGGAGTTACAATGAGCAGTTCTTC,CASSLALRSYNEQFF
TRBJ2-7,TRBD1,few,TRBV4-1,TGCGCCAGCAGCCGACAGGGGGCCACCTACGAGCAGTACTTC,CASSRQGATYEQYF
TRBJ2-7,.,.,TRBV10-3,TGTGCCATCAGTGATCAGGGGCCTTCCTACGAGCAGTACTTC,CAISDQGPSYEQYF
TRBJ1-3,.,.,TRBV6-5,TGTGCCAGCATCGCCCGAGGGCGCTCTGGAAACACCATATATTTT,CASIARGRSGNTIYF
TRBJ2-1,.,.,TRBV5-1,TGCGCCAGCAGCTTGGGCGACTCCGATGAGCAGTTCTTC,CASSLGDSDEQFF
TRBJ1-2,.,.,TRBV29-1,TGCAGCGTTTCTTGGGGAGAGGAAAGAGGGGGCTACACCTTC,CSVSWGEERGGYTF
TRBJ1-4,.,.,TRBV7-9,TGTGCCAGCAGCTATATCGCAACTAATGAAAAACTGTTTTTT,CASSYIATNEKLFF
TRBJ2-7,.,.,TRBV6-5,TGTGCCAGCAGGAGGAGGGGGCCAAGCTCCTACGAGCAGTACTTC,CASRRRGPSSYEQYF
TRBJ2-3,TRBD1,.,TRBV27,TGTGCCAGCAGTTTACGACAGGGGGATGGTTGGGGTACGCAGTATTTT,CASSLRQGDGWGTQYF